Presented here are 32 T cell receptor beta chains from one specimen sequenced in a study of tumor-infiltrating lymphocytes in primary liver carcinoma. Unsorted whole blood supplied the RNA, and germline DNA was extracted too. Researchers generated TCR beta cDNA from about 500 ng of total RNA, relying on a constant-region primer. Modified slightly, ARM-PCR produced TCR beta libraries over three nested multiplex PCR rounds. A C-beta reverse primer and TRBV1-TRBV30 forward primers served in each of the first two PCR rounds, at about 10 cycles apiece. TCRdb fed the multiplex PCR reads into MiXCR, producing one record per CDR3 protein. The sample holds 310,000 or so distinct CDR3 sequences, around three fifths seen once. The sequencing input was peripheral blood. These receptors all stem from a woman in her thirties with primary liver carcinoma and hepatitis B virus infection.

Comment on this clonotype: Sequence at one end of the junction differs from germline and may be a read error. V usage is TRBV11-2 and J usage is TRBJ2-3; 9 bases map to TRBD2. The CDR3 contains 14 residues. Looked up from germline, CDR1 is SGHAT and CDR2 is FQNNGV. DNA for the CDR3: TGTGCTAGCAGCTTAGTAGCGGGAGTGTTCATGCTGTATTTT. Translation: CASSLVAGVFMLYF.

This clonotype has more than one count but fewer than ten. The CDR3 DNA reads as TGTGCCAGCCGATTCCTCCCCCCCCGTGGGGGGGACAACTATGGCTACACCTTC. Protein product: CASRFLPPRGGDNYGYTF. The J gene is TRBJ1-2, the V gene TRBV6-2 or TRBV6-3; D is possibly TRBD1 (5 bases). This CDR3 is built from 18 residues. Trimming cost V 8 bases and J 2 bases, with 27 bases left between them. CDR1 and CDR2 (germline): MNHEY, SVGEGT.

This clonotype has a single count. No conserved phenylalanine or tryptophan ends this CDR3, so it is likely a read error. The V gene is TRBV6-2 or TRBV6-3, the J gene TRBJ2-1; 14 bases map to TRBD2. The CDR3 consists of 15 residues. Germline V gene sequence: CDR1 MNHEY, CDR2 SVGEGT. V shed 6 bases, J shed 7 bases, and the junction held 5 bases outside the gene matches. CDR3 nucleotide sequence: TGTGCCAGCAGCACCGGGACTAGCGGGAGAAATGAGCAGTTCTCC. Amino acid sequence: CASSTGTSGRNEQFS.

This clonotype was counted at least ten times. The V and J genes are TRBV6-6 and TRBJ2-1; TRBD2 matches 13 bases. This CDR3 is 16 amino acids long. CDR1 and CDR2 from the germline V gene are MNHNY and SVGAGI (reference sequence). V gave up 4 bases and J gave up 8 bases; unmatched junction bases: 8. CDR3 in amino acids: CASSSLLAGGFYEQFF. The DNA for the CDR3 is TGTGCCAGCAGTTCCCTACTAGCGGGAGGGTTCTATGAGCAGTTCTTC.

This clonotype was seen at least ten times. The chain employs TRBV29-1 and TRBJ2-5; 10 bases agree with TRBD1. From germline, CDR1 is SQVTM and CDR2 ANQGSEA. The CDR3 is made up of 12 amino acids. With V trimmed by 7 bases and J by 5 bases, 4 bases remained unmatched. The DNA for the CDR3 is TGCAGCGCGGGACAGGGGACGGAGACCCAGTACTTC. Its translation: CSAGQGTETQYF.

About this clonotype: This may arise from a read error, as a much more abundant clone is one base away. The chain carries TRBV7-9 and TRBJ2-6; D is undetermined. CDR3 length: 15 amino acids. Germline V gives CDR1 SEHNR, CDR2 FQNEAQ (reference sequence). V was cut by 6 bases and J by 0 bases, with 9 bases left in between. The CDR3 region has the DNA TGTGCCAGCAGTAAGGCCTTCTCTGGGGCCAACGTCCTGACTTTC. Its translation: CASSKAFSGANVLTF.

Points on this clonotype: With a much larger clone just one base away, this may be a read error. The chain is built from TRBV11-2 and TRBJ2-7; the D gene is possibly TRBD2 (5 bases). From germline, CDR1 is SGHAT and CDR2 FQNNGV. This CDR3 region has 15 residues. The CDR3 nucleotides read TGTGCCAGCAGCCTGCGTCCTGGGAGCTCCTACGGGCAGTACTTC. Its protein is CASSLRPGSSYGQYF. The full variable domain, in which reference TRBV11-2 and TRBJ2-7 provide the parts outside the CDR3, is EAGVAQSPRYKIIEKRQSVAFWCNPISGHATLYWYQQILGQGPKLLIQFQNNGVVDDSQLPKDRFSAERLKGVDSTLKIQPAKLEDSAVYLCASSLRPGSSYGQYFGPGTRLTVT.

This clonotype has a handful of counts. The CDR3 does not end in the conserved phenylalanine or tryptophan, so this is likely a read error. The CDR3 is CASSIGGQHYGYTL. CDR3 DNA sequence: TGTGCCAGCAGTATAGGGGGACAGCACTATGGCTACACCTTA. The V call is TRBV12-3 or TRBV12-4, the J call TRBJ1-2, with TRBD1 matching over 7 bases. V was clipped by 5 bases and J by 3 bases; unmatched bases: 6. The CDR3 covers 14 residues.

This clonotype was counted once. This may come from a read error, since a much larger clone is one base off. The V and J genes are TRBV29-1 and TRBJ1-2; D is undetermined. Germline V lookup: CDR1 SQVTM, CDR2 ANQGSEA. The CDR3 has 12 residues. This chain's CDR3 is CSVEGTNYDYTF. CDR3 nucleotides: TGCAGCGTTGAGGGCACCAACTATGACTACACCTTC.

This clonotype was seen more than once but under ten times. The chain couples TRBV4-1 to TRBJ2-7; 8 nucleotides align to TRBD1. Germline assignment: CDR1 MGHRA and CDR2 YSYEKL. CDR3 length: 14 amino acids. V lost 1 base, J lost 2 bases, and 1 base stayed unmatched. The CDR3 coding sequence is TGCGCCAGCAGCCAAGGGACAGGGACCTACGAGCAGTACTTC. Translating gives CASSQGTGTYEQYF.

A remark on this clonotype: One base away lies a much larger clone, so this may be a sequencing read error. The gene calls are TRBV11-2 and TRBJ1-2; D remains unclear. V lost 1 base and J lost 4, with 19 bases in between. CDR3 length equals 17 residues. CDR1 and CDR2 (germline): SGHAT, FQNNGV. CDR3 region: CASSLGPSVYPIYGYTF. The DNA for the CDR3 is TGTGCCAGCAGCTTAGGACCCAGCGTCTACCCCATCTATGGCTACACCTTC.

On this clonotype: A clone one base away is much larger, so this may be a read error. In DNA form, the CDR3 reads TGTGCCAGCAGCTCCGGACGAAGCACCCCCTACAAGCAGTACTTC. Its translation is CASSSGRSTPYKQYF. J is TRBJ2-7 and V is TRBV6-5; D is undetermined. The CDR3 runs to 15 residues. Germline-derived CDR1 and CDR2 are MNHEY and SVGAGI.

Concerning this clonotype itself: The junction departs from the called germline gene at one end, perhaps through a read error. The chain employs TRBV4-1 and TRBJ2-6; D is perhaps TRBD2 (5 bases). CDR1 and CDR2 from the germline V gene are MGHRA and YSYEKL. The CDR3 loop spans 17 amino acids. CDR3 amino acids: CASTQKAETSGANVLTF. DNA for the CDR3: TGTGCCAGCACCCAAAAAGCGGAGACCTCTGGGGCCAACGTCCTGACTTTC.

This clonotype occurred many times. The chain combines TRBV4-2 with TRBJ1-2; D not resolved. The CDR3 extends over 13 amino acids. V was cut by 0 bases and J by 6 bases, with 8 bases left in between. Germline V gene sequence: CDR1 LGHNA, CDR2 YNFKEQ. The CDR3 bases are TGTGCCAGCAGCCAAGAAGGCTGGGATGGCTACACCTTC. Translated, it gives CASSQEGWDGYTF.

This clonotype has a count of ten or more. The V and J genes are TRBV12-3 or TRBV12-4 and TRBJ2-7, with a tentative D call TRBD2 (6 bases). This CDR3 region has 14 residues. Trimming removed 1 base from V and 3 bases from J, with 10 bases in between. CDR3 DNA sequence: TGTGCCAGCAGTTTAGTAGGAGGGCACTACGAGCAGTACTTC. Translation gives CASSLVGGHYEQYF.

This clonotype appeared a single time. V is TRBV11-2 and J is TRBJ1-4; tentatively, D is TRBD1 (5 bases). Germline V gene sequence: CDR1 SGHAT, CDR2 FQNNGV. There are 14 residues in the CDR3. V was pared by 6 bases and J by 5 bases, with 13 bases between. CDR3: CASRSFQGNEKLFF. The CDR3 DNA reads as TGTGCCAGCAGGTCGTTTCAGGGCAATGAAAAACTGTTTTTT.

The V and J genes are TRBV12-3 or TRBV12-4 and TRBJ2-1, with 11 bases lining up with TRBD2. Unmatched junction bases numbered 6, after V lost 6 bases and J lost 8 bases. This CDR3 region has 14 residues. CDR3 in DNA: TGTGCCAGCAGACCAGGGACTAGCGGCTATGAGCAGTTCTTC. Translation: CASRPGTSGYEQFF.

In its sample, this clonotype was seen a few times. A junction end diverges from the germline sequence, so it may reflect a read error. The chain has TRBV11-2 and TRBJ2-7; maybe TRBD1 (6 bases). This CDR3 comprises 14 residues. Germline-derived CDR1 and CDR2 are SGHAT and FQNNGV. The CDR3 region has the DNA TGTGTCAGCAGCTTGGGGACAAGCTCCTACGAGCAGCACTTC. Translated, it gives CVSSLGTSSYEQHF. The full variable domain, completed using reference TRBV11-2 and TRBJ2-7, is EAGVAQSPRYKIIEKRQSVAFWCNPISGHATLYWYQQILGQGPKLLIQFQNNGVVDDSQLPKDRFSAERLKGVDSTLKIQPAKLEDSAVYLCVSSLGTSSYEQHFGPGTRLTVT.

Points on this clonotype: Because it lacks the conserved phenylalanine or tryptophan at the end, this CDR3 is likely a read error. The J gene is TRBJ2-2, the V gene TRBV2; 9 bases agree with TRBD2. CDR3 size: 15 residues. V was pared by 6 bases and J by 3 bases, with 5 bases of the junction left unmatched. CDR1 and CDR2 (germline): SNHLY, FYNNEI. CDR3 sequence (DNA): TGTGCCAGCAGCCGGCGGGAGGGCCACACCGGGGAGCTGTTTTCT. Its translation: CASSRREGHTGELFS.

This clonotype appeared a single time. The junction departs from germline at one end; a sequencing error may be responsible. The rearrangement joins TRBV4-3 to TRBJ1-6, with D hard to call. In germline, CDR1 is LGHNA, CDR2 YSLEER. The CDR3 length is 16 residues. The CDR3 protein is CASSQDKRMDNSTLHF. The CDR3, as DNA: TGCGCCAGCAGCCAAGATAAACGTATGGATAATTCAACCCTCCACTTT.

The chain's CDR3 is CASSLRPSIPRSAYEQYF. The CDR3 coding sequence is TGTGCCAGCAGCCTCCGACCCTCAATCCCGAGATCCGCCTACGAGCAGTACTTC. The chain uses TRBV14 and TRBJ2-7, with no clear D. Between the trimmed V and J ends, which lost 4 bases and 2 bases, there was a span of 24 bases. Looked up from germline, CDR1 is SGHDN and CDR2 is FVKESK. This CDR3 contains 18 residues. Based on the CDR3 plus reference TRBV14 and TRBJ2-7, the full variable domain is EAGVTQFPSHSVIEKGQTVTLRCDPISGHDNLYWYRRVMGKEIKFLLHFVKESKQDESGMPNNRFLAERTGGTYSTLKVQPAELEDSGVYFCASSLRPSIPRSAYEQYFGPGTRLTVT.

As regards this clonotype: With a much larger clone just one base away, this may be a read error. V gene TRBV5-6 combines with J gene TRBJ1-5; no reliable D call. CDR3 length: 15 residues. Germline CDR1 reads SGHDT; CDR2 reads YYEEEE. CDR3 amino acids: CANSLGSDLYQPQHF. In DNA form, the CDR3 reads TGTGCCAACAGCTTGGGTTCAGATCTCTATCAGCCCCAGCATTTT.

The chain couples TRBV7-8 to TRBJ2-3; 14 bases match TRBD2. The CDR3 totals 17 residues. V was clipped by 9 bases and J by 2 bases; unmatched bases: 10. Germline lookup yields CDR1 SGHVS and CDR2 FQNEAQ. The CDR3 bases are TGTGCCAGTACACGACTAGCGGGAGGGCCCGACACAGATACGCAGTATTTT. Encoded protein: CASTRLAGGPDTDTQYF. Filled out from reference TRBV7-8 and TRBJ2-3, the complete variable domain reads GAGVSQSPRYKVAKRGQDVALRCDPISGHVSLFWYQQALGQGPEFLTYFQNEAQLDKSGLPSDRFFAERPEGSVSTLKIQRTQQEDSAVYLCASTRLAGGPDTDTQYFGPGTRLTVL.

Note on this clonotype: This may stem from a read error, because a much larger clone lies one nucleotide away. This is likely a read error, given that the CDR3 carries no conserved phenylalanine or tryptophan at its end. This chain connects TRBV6-2 or TRBV6-3 to TRBJ2-3, with 7 positions matching TRBD2. Per the germline V gene, CDR1 is MNHEY and CDR2 is SVGEGT. The trim removed 4 bases at V and 7 bases at J, leaving 5 bases unmatched. The CDR3 is 13 amino acids. Here the CDR3 DNA reads TGTGCCAGCAGTTCGGCACTAGCGAATACGCAGTATCTT. It specifies CASSSALANTQYL.

Points on this clonotype: One end of the junction fails to match germline, which may point to a read error. This chain uses TRBV11-1 with TRBJ1-2; D uncertain. Germline values: CDR1 SGHAT, CDR2 FQDESV (reference sequence). This CDR3 comprises 14 residues. CDR3 nucleotides: TGTGCTAGCAGCTTACTCCTCCCTACCTCCGGCTACACCTTC. It translates to CASSLLLPTSGYTF.

A few counts support this clonotype. A clone one base away is much larger, so this may be a read error. The V gene is TRBV5-1, the J gene TRBJ2-3, with D hard to call. CDR3 size: 15 residues. V dropped 1 base and J dropped 3 bases, with 12 bases sitting between them. CDR1 is SGHRS, CDR2 YFSETQ, per germline. CDR3: CASSLQDRKTDTQYF. The CDR3 DNA reads TGCGCCAGCAGCTTGCAGGATAGAAAGACAGATACGCAGTATTTT.

This clonotype has more than one count but fewer than ten. The chain combines TRBV29-1 with TRBJ2-3; 8 nucleotides align to TRBD2. Trimming removed 3 bases from V and 6 bases from J; junction bases left unmatched: 8. The CDR3 totals 14 residues. Germline loops: CDR1 SQVTM, CDR2 ANQGSEA. In nucleotides, the CDR3 is TGCAGCGTTGACGGGGCGGGAGGTATGGATACGCAGTATTTT. Its protein is CSVDGAGGMDTQYF.

On this clonotype: A much more abundant neighbour one base away suggests this may be a read error. This sequence joins TRBV10-3 and TRBJ2-1; D tentatively reads TRBD1 or TRBD2 (6 bases each). The V and J ends lost 7 bases and 2 bases respectively, with 18 bases between them. The CDR3 extends over 16 amino acids. CDR1 is ENHRY, CDR2 SYGVKD, per germline. The CDR3 reads CAINQAGTTTYNEQFF. The CDR3 DNA is TGTGCCATCAATCAGGCGGGGACAACGACCTACAATGAGCAGTTCTTC.

With respect to this clonotype: At one end the junction does not follow the germline gene, possibly because of a read error. The J gene is TRBJ2-5, the V gene TRBV12-3 or TRBV12-4, with 9 positions matching TRBD1. This CDR3 spans 18 amino acids. CDR3 amino acids: CASSLTPGTGLDIQTQYF. CDR3 DNA: TGTGCCAGCAGTCTAACGCCGGGGACAGGGCTCGACATACAGACCCAGTATTTC.

The rearrangement uses TRBV6-6 and TRBJ1-6, with D uncertain. Germline V gene data show CDR1 as MNHNY and CDR2 as SVGAGI (reference sequence). The CDR3 has 14 residues. V lost 0 bases, J lost 5 bases, and 5 bases lay in between. The CDR3 is CASSYSQNNSPLHF. As DNA, the CDR3 is TGTGCCAGCAGTTACTCGCAGAATAATTCACCCCTCCACTTT.

As concerns this clonotype: Being one base from a much bigger clone, this may be a read error. This chain uses TRBV12-3 or TRBV12-4 with TRBJ1-2, with TRBD1 as a possible D gene (5 bases). V was shortened by 3 bases and J by 12 bases, with 14 bases between the two germline ends. This CDR3 contains 12 residues. This CDR3 reads CASSFGGSWHTF. In DNA form, the CDR3 reads TGTGCCAGCAGTTTCGGGGGATCGTGGCACACCTTC.

At least ten counts were recorded for this clonotype. The CDR3: CASSQDWAGGQPQHF. In DNA form, the CDR3 reads TGCGCCAGCAGCCAAGATTGGGCAGGAGGTCAGCCCCAGCATTTT. The chain links TRBV4-3 to TRBJ1-5; D ambiguous. The V gene lost 0 bases and the J gene lost 6 bases, with 12 bases spanning the gap. Germline lookup yields CDR1 LGHNA and CDR2 YSLEER. This CDR3 has 15 residues.